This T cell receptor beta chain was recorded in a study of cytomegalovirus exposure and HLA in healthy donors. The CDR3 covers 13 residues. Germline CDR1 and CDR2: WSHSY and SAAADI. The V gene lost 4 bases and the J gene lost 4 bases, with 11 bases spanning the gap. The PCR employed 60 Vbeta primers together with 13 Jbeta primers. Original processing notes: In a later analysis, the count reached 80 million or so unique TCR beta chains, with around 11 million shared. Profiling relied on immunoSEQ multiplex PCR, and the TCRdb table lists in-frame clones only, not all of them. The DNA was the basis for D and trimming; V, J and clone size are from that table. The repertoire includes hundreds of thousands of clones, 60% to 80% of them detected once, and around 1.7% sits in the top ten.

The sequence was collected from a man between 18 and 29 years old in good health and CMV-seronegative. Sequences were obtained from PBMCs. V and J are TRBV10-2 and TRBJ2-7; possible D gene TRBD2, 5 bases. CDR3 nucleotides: TGCGCCAGCAGTGTAGGGAGTGATTACGAGCAGTACTTC. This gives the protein CASSVGSDYEQYF.